This record looks at one TCR beta chain sequence and its context. Other DNA sequences in this sample translate to the same CDR3. The data derive from a study of blood T cell repertoires in COVID-19. Turning to the study itself: COVID-19 samples from acute and convalescent phases originated in the United States, Italy and Spain.

Sequenced by immunoSEQ multiplex PCR; TCRdb stores in-frame clones only, minus some. The sample consists of hundreds of thousands of clones, roughly 76% of them appearing once. CDR3 length: 15 residues. Germline CDR1 SGHRS, CDR2 YFSETQ. The ends lost 4 bases at V and 3 bases at J; junction bases unmatched: 6. This clonotype was sampled from a woman over 75 with COVID-19, enrolled during active disease. Material: peripheral blood. The chain is built from TRBV5-1 and TRBJ2-7; 11 bases line up with TRBD1. DNA of the CDR3: TGCGCCAGCAGCCCCGGGACAGGGGGTCTCTACGAGCAGTACTTC. Translating it yields CASSPGTGGLYEQYF.